A single T cell receptor (beta chain) is shown here with its context. What it recognizes is unknown. This specimen belongs to a study of T cells in Graves' hyperthyroidism and ophthalmopathy. Looking at the study overall: Prior to any treatment, at the point of initial diagnosis, peripheral blood was collected. The study's findings and limits: Ophthalmopathy was distinguished from stable hyperthyroidism by 13 V-J signatures.

The investigators amplified TCR beta CDR3 regions from RNA transcripts. When the TCR CDR3 underwent first-round RT-PCR, the HTBI primer set was used. MiXCR was run by TCRdb on the multiplex PCR reads, yielding one entry per CDR3 protein. This table has about 640,000 distinct CDR3 sequences, roughly 20% appearing once. The study included ophthalmopathy patients with Clinical Activity Score at least 3, NOSPECS grade at least 4 and duration under 3 months. There are 12 residues in the CDR3. V dropped 2 bases and J dropped 4 bases, with 6 bases sitting between them. Germline CDR1 and CDR2: GTSNPN and SVGIG (reference sequence).

The V and J genes are TRBV30 and TRBJ2-1; D is unresolved. The TCR originated in a man in his thirties or forties with Graves' ophthalmopathy. What was sequenced was blood. The DNA of the CDR3 is TGTGCCTGGAGTTGGCGGTACAATGAGCAGTTCTTC. This sequence encodes CAWSWRYNEQFF.